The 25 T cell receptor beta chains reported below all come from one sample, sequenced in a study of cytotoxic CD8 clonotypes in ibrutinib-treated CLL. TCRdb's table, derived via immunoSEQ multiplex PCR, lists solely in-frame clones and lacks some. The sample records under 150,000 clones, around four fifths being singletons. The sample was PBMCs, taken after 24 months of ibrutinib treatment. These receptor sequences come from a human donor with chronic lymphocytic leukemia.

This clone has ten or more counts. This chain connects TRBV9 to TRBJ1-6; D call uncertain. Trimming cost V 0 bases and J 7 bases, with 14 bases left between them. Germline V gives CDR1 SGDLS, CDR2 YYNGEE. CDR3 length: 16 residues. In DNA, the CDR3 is TGTGCCAGCAGCGTAGCTGGTGGCAGTCCCAATTCACCCCTCCACTTT. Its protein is CASSVAGGSPNSPLHF.

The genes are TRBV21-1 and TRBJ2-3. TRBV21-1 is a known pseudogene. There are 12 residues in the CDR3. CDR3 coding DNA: TGTGCCAGCAATAAAGTGATGGATACGCAGTATTTT. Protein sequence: CASNKVMDTQYF.

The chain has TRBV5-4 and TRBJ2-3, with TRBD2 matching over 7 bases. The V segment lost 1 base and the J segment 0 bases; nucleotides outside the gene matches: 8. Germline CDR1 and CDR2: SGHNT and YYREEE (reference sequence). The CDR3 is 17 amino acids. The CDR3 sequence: CASSLLEGGHSTDTQYF. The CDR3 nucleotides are TGTGCCAGCAGCTTGTTGGAGGGAGGGCACAGCACAGATACGCAGTATTTT. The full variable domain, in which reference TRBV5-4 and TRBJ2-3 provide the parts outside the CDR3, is ETGVTQSPTHLIKTRGQQVTLRCSSQSGHNTVSWYQQALGQGPQFIFQYYREEENGRGNFPPRFSGLQFPNYSSELNVNALELDDSALYLCASSLLEGGHSTDTQYFGPGTRLTVL.

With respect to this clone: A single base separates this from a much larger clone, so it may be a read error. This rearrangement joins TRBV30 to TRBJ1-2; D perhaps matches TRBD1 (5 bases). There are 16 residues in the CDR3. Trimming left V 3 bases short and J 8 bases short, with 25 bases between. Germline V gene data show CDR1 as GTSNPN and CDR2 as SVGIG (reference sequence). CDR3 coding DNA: TGTGCCTGGAGGAGCGAGGCGCGGGGGGATATGCGGGGCTACACCTTC. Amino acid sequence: CAWRSEARGDMRGYTF. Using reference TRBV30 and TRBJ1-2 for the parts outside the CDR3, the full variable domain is SQTIHQWPATLVQPVGSPLSLECTVEGTSNPNLYWYRQAAGRGLQLLFYSVGIGQISSEVPQNLSASRPQDRQFILSSKKLLLSDSGFYLCAWRSEARGDMRGYTFGSGTRLTVV.

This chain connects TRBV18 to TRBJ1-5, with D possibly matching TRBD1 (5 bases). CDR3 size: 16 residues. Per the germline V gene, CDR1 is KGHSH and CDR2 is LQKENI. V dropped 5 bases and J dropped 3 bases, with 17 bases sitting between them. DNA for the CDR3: TGTGCCAGCTCAGCGCCGGGACGGAGCCCCAATCAGCCCCAGCATTTT. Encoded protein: CASSAPGRSPNQPQHF.

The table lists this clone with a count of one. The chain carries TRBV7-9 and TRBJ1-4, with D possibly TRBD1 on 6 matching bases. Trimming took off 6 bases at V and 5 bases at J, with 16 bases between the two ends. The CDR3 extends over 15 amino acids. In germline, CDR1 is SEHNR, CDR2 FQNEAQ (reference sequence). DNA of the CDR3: TGTGCCAGCAGTCGAGGACAGCTAGAAAATGAAAAACTGTTTTTT. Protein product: CASSRGQLENEKLFF.

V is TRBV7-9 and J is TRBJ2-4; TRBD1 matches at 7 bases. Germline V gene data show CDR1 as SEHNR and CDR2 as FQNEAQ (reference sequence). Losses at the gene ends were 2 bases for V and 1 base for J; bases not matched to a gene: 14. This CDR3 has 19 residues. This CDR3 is CASSLLTGMGRGAKNIQYF. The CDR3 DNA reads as TGTGCCAGCAGCTTATTGACAGGGATGGGGCGAGGGGCCAAAAACATTCAGTACTTC.

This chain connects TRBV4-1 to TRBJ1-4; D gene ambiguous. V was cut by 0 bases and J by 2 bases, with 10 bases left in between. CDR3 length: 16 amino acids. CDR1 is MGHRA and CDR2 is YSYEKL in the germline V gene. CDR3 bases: TGCGCCAGCAGCCAAGAGCCGGTGTTGACTAATGAAAAACTGTTTTTT. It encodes CASSQEPVLTNEKLFF.

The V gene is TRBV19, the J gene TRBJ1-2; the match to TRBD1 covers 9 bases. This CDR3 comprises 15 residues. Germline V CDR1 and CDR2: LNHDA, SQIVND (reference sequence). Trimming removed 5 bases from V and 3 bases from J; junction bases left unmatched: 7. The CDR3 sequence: CASSLPGQGYYGYTF. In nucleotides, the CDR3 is TGTGCCAGTAGTCTTCCGGGACAGGGATACTATGGCTACACCTTC. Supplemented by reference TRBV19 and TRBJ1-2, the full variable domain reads DGGITQSPKYLFRKEGQNVTLSCEQNLNHDAMYWYRQDPGQGLRLIYYSQIVNDFQKGDIAEGYSVSREKKESFPLTVTSAQKNPTAFYLCASSLPGQGYYGYTFGSGTRLTVV.

The CDR3 reads CASSIYRGYEQYF. The CDR3, as DNA: TGTGCCAGTAGTATTTACCGGGGCTACGAGCAGTACTTC. J is TRBJ2-7 and V is TRBV19; a possible D gene is TRBD2 (5 bases). There are 13 residues in the CDR3. The germline gives CDR1 LNHDA, CDR2 SQIVND (reference sequence). Trimming left V 3 bases short and J 3 bases short, with 9 bases between.

CDR3 nucleotides: TGTGCCAGCAGCTTAGAAGGGCCTTCACCCCTCCACTTT. As protein: CASSLEGPSPLHF. The J gene is TRBJ1-6, the V gene TRBV11-2; D unclear. The germline V and J ends were trimmed by 0 bases and 9 bases, with 6 bases remaining between them. The CDR3 is 13 amino acids. Germline values: CDR1 SGHAT, CDR2 FQNNGV.

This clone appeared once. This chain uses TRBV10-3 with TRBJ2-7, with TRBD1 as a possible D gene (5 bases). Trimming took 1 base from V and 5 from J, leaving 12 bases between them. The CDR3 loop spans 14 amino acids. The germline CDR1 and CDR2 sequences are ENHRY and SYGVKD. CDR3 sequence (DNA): TGTGCCATCAGTGAGTTCGGTCAGGGTGACGAGCAGTACTTC. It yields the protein CAISEFGQGDEQYF.

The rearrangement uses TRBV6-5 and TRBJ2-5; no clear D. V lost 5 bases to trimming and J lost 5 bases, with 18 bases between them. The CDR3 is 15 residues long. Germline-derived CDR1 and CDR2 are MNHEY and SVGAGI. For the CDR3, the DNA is TGTGCCAGCAGTCTCTCCGGGCCGCGCGCGGAGACCCAGTACTTC. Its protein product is CASSLSGPRAETQYF.

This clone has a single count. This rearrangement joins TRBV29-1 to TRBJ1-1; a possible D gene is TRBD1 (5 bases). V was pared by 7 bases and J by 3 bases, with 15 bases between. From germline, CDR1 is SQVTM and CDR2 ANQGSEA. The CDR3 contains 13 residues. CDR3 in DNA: TGCAGCGGCGTGAGGGGCCGGGACACTGAAGCTTTCTTT. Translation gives CSGVRGRDTEAFF.

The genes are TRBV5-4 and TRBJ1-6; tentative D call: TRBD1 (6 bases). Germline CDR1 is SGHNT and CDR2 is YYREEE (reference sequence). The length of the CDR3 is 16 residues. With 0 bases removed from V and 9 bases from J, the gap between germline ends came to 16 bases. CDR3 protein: CASSLGPGAPGSPLHF. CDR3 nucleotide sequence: TGTGCCAGCAGCTTGGGGCCGGGGGCGCCGGGTTCACCCCTCCACTTT.

The CDR3 loop reads CASSFSLLPGGYHEQFF. Written as DNA, the CDR3 is TGTGCCAGCAGCTTCTCCCTACTTCCGGGGGGTTACCATGAGCAGTTCTTC. V is TRBV5-4 and J is TRBJ2-1; 7 nucleotides align to TRBD2. This CDR3 region has 17 residues. V shed 2 bases, J shed 8 bases, and the junction held 16 bases outside the gene matches. Germline V gene sequence: CDR1 SGHNT, CDR2 YYREEE (reference sequence).

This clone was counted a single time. Here the CDR3 reads CASSPQGRWDRESFGQYF. DNA of the CDR3: TGCGCCAGCAGCCCCCAAGGTCGTTGGGACAGGGAGTCGTTTGGGCAGTACTTC. The chain joins TRBV4-1 to TRBJ2-7; 9 bases line up with TRBD1. The CDR3 extends over 18 amino acids. Germline CDR1 is MGHRA and CDR2 is YSYEKL. The trim removed 4 bases at V and 9 bases at J, leaving 22 bases unmatched.

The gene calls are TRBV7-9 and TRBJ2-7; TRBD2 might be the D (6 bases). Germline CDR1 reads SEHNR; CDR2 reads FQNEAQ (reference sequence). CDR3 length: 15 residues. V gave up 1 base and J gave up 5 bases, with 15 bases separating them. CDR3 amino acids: CASSLVSSTGDEQYF. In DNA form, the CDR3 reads TGTGCCAGCAGCTTAGTTTCTAGTACGGGAGACGAGCAGTACTTC.

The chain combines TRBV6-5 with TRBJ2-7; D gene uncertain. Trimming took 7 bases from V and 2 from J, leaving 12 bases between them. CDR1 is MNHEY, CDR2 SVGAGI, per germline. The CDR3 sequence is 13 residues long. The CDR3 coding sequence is TGTGCCAGCATGCGACGGCAACCCTACGAGCAGTACTTC. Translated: CASMRRQPYEQYF.

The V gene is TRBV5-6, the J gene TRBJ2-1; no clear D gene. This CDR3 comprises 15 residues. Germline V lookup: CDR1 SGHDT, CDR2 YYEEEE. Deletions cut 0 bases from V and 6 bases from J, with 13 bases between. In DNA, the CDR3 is TGTGCCAGCAGCTTGGATCTAGGATCTTCCAATGAGCAGTTCTTC. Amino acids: CASSLDLGSSNEQFF. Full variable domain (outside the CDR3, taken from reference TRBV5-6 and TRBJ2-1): DAGVTQSPTHLIKTRGQQVTLRCSPKSGHDTVSWYQQALGQGPQFIFQYYEEEERQRGNFPDRFSGHQFPNYSSELNVNALLLGDSALYLCASSLDLGSSNEQFFGPGTRLTVL.

CDR3 DNA: TGTGCCAGCAACAGGGGTAGGAACACTGAAGCTTTCTTT. As protein: CASNRGRNTEAFF. V is TRBV6-5 and J is TRBJ1-1, with 7 bases fitting TRBD1. After removal of 7 bases from V and 1 base from J, the junction contained 3 bases not matched to a gene. Germline CDR1 MNHEY, CDR2 SVGAGI. CDR3 length: 13 residues.

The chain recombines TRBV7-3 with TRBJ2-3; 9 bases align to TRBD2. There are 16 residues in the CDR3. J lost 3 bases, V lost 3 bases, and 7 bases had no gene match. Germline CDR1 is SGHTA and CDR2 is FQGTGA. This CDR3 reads CASSLRSLAGTDTQYF. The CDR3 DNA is TGTGCCAGCAGCTTGAGGAGTCTAGCGGGGACAGATACGCAGTATTTT.

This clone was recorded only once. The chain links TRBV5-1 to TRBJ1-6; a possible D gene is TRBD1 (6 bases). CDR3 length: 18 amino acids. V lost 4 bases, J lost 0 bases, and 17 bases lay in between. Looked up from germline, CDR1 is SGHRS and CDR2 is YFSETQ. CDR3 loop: CASSPSVGGHSYNSPLHF. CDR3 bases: TGCGCCAGCAGCCCCTCGGTAGGGGGACACTCCTATAATTCACCCCTCCACTTT.

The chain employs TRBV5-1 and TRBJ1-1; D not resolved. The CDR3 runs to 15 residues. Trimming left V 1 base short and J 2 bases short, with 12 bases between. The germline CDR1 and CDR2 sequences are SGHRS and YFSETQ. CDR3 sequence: CASSLSWGKNTEAFF. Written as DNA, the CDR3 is TGCGCCAGCAGCTTGTCTTGGGGTAAAAACACTGAAGCTTTCTTT. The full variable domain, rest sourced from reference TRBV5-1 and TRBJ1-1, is KAGVTQTPRYLIKTRGQQVTLSCSPISGHRSVSWYQQTPGQGLQFLFEYFSETQRNKGNFPGRFSGRQFSNSRSEMNVSTLELGDSALYLCASSLSWGKNTEAFFGQGTRLTVV.

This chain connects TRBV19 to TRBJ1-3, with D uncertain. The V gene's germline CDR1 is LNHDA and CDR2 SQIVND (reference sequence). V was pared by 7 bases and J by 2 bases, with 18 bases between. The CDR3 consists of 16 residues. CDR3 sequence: CASMVGSGSAGNTIYF. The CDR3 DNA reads TGTGCCAGTATGGTGGGGAGTGGTAGCGCTGGAAACACCATATATTTT.